This paragraph reports one T cell receptor beta chain. Its target is unknown. This sample is drawn from a study of cytomegalovirus exposure and HLA in healthy donors. With V trimmed by 4 bases and J by 3 bases, 8 bases remained unmatched. The germline gives CDR1 SGHRS, CDR2 YFSETQ. The CDR3 length is 17 residues. Study-wide results and caveats: Cytomegalovirus association was listed for around 170 TCR beta chains. The CMV antigen specificity of a few CMV-associated chains was confirmed through in vitro analysis. A missense variant in DCLRE1C was later tied to TCR beta V- and J-gene trimming.

The PCR used 60 Vbeta and 13 Jbeta primers. Method: immunoSEQ multiplex PCR; TCRdb's copy keeps in-frame clones and lacks some. The sample contains 200,000 to 250,000 clones, around four fifths of which appear only once. The rearrangement joins TRBV5-1 to TRBJ1-4; the match to TRBD1 covers 11 bases. This clonotype was sampled from a woman aged 40 to 49 in good health and CMV-seronegative. The sequenced sample consisted of PBMCs. The CDR3 sequence is CASSRQGQGASNEKLFF. The CDR3 nucleotides read TGCGCCAGCAGCCGGCAAGGACAGGGGGCGTCTAATGAAAAACTGTTTTTT. Full variable domain (remainder filled in from reference TRBV5-1 and TRBJ1-4): KAGVTQTPRYLIKTRGQQVTLSCSPISGHRSVSWYQQTPGQGLQFLFEYFSETQRNKGNFPGRFSGRQFSNSRSEMNVSTLELGDSALYLCASSRQGQGASNEKLFFGSGTQLSVL.